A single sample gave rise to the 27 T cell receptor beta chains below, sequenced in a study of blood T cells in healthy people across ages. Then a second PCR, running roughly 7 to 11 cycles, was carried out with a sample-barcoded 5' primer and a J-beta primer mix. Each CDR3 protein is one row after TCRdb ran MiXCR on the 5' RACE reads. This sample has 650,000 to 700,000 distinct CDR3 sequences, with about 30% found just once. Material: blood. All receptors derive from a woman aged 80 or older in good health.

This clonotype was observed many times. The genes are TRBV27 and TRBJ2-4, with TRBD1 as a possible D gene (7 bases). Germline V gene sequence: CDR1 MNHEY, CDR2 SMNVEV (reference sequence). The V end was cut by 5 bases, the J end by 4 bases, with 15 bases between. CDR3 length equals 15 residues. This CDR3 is CASSPRAGGKNIQYF. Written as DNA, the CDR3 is TGTGCCAGCAGTCCGCGGGCAGGGGGGAAAAACATTCAGTACTTC.

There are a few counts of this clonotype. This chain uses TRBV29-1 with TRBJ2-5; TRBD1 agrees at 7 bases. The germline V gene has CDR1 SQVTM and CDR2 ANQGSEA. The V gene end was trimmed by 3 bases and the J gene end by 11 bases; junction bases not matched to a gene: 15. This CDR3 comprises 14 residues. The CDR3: CSVEGQGVGNEQYF. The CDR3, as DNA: TGCAGCGTTGAGGGTCAGGGGGTCGGCAATGAGCAGTACTTC.

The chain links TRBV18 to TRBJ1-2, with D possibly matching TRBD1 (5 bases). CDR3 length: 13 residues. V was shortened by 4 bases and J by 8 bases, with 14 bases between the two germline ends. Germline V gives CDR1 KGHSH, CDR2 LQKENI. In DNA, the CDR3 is TGTGCCAGCTCACATGGCCAGGGAAACGGCTACACCTTC. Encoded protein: CASSHGQGNGYTF.

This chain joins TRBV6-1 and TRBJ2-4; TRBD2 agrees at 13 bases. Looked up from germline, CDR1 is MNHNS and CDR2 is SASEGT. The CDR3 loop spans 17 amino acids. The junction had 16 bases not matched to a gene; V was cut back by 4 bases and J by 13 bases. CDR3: CASSGLAGGRSYNEQYF. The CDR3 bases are TGTGCCAGCAGTGGACTAGCGGGGGGTCGCTCCTACAATGAGCAGTACTTC.

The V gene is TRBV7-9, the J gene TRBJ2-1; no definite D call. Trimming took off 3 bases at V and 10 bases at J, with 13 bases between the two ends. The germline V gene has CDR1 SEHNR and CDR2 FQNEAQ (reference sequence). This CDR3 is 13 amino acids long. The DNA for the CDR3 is TGTGCCAGCAGCTTTGTAGGTTTCGAGGAGCAGTTCTTC. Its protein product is CASSFVGFEEQFF.

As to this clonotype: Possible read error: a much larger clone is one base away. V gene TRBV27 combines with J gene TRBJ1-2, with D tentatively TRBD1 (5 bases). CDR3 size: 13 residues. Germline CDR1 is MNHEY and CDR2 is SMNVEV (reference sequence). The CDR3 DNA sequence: TGTGCCAGCAGCACAGGCTATAACTATGGCCACACCTTC. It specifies CASSTGYNYGHTF.

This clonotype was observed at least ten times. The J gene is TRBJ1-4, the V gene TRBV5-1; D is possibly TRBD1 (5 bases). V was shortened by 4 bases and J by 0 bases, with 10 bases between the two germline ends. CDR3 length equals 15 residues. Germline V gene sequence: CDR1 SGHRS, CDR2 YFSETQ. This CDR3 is CASSPAGATNEKLFF. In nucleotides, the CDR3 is TGCGCCAGCAGCCCTGCGGGGGCAACTAATGAAAAACTGTTTTTT.

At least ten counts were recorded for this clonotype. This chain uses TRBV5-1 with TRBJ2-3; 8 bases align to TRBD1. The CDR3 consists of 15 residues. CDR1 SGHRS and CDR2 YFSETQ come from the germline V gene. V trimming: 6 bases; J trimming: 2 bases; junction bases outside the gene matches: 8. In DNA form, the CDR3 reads TGCGCCAGCACCCGCTGGGGACAGGCCACAGATACGCAGTATTTT. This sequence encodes CASTRWGQATDTQYF. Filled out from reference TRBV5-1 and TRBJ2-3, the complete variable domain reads KAGVTQTPRYLIKTRGQQVTLSCSPISGHRSVSWYQQTPGQGLQFLFEYFSETQRNKGNFPGRFSGRQFSNSRSEMNVSTLELGDSALYLCASTRWGQATDTQYFGPGTRLTVL.

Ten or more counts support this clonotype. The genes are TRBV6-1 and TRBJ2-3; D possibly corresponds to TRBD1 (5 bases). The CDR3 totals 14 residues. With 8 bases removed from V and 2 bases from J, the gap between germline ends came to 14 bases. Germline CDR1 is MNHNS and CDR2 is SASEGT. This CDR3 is CASRRAGNTDTQYF. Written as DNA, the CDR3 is TGTGCCAGCCGCCGAGCAGGGAACACAGATACGCAGTATTTT.

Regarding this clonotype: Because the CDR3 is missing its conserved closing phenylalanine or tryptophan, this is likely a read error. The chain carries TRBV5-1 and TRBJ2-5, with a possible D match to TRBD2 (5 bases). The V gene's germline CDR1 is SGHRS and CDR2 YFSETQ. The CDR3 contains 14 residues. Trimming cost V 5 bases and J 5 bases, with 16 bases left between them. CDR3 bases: TGCGCCAGCAGTACCCTAGCTGGTAAGGAGACCCAGTACTTA. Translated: CASSTLAGKETQYL.

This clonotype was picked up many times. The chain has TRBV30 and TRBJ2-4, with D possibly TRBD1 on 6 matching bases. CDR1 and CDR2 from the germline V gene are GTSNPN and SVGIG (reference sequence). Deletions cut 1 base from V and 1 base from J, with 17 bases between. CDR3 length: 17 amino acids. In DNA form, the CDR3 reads TGTGCCTGGAGTGAGAGGACAGCACGTCTGGCCAAAAACATTCAGTACTTC. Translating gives CAWSERTARLAKNIQYF.

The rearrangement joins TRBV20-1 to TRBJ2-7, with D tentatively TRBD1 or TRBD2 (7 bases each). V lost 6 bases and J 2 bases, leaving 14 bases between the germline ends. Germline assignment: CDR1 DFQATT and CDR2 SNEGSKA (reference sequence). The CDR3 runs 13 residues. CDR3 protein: CSASGTATYEQYF. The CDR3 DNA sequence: TGCAGTGCCAGCGGGACAGCCACCTACGAGCAGTACTTC.

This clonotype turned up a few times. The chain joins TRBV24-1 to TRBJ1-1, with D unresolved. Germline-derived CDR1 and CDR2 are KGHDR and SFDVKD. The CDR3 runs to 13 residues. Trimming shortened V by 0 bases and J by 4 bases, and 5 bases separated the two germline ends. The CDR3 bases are TGTGCCACCAGTGATTTGGAGGGCACTGAAGCTTTCTTT. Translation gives CATSDLEGTEAFF.

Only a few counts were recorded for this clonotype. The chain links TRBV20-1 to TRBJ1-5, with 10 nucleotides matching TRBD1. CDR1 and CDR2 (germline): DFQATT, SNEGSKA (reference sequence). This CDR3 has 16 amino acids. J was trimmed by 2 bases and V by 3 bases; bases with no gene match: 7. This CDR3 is CSASSMGTGGNQPQHF. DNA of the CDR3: TGCAGTGCTAGTTCAATGGGGACAGGGGGCAATCAGCCCCAGCATTTT.

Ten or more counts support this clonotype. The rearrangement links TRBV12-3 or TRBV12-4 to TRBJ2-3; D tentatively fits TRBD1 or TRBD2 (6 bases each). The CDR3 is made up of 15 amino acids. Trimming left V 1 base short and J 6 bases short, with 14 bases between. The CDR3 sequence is CASSLGSGAQDTQYF. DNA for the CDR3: TGTGCCAGCAGTTTAGGGTCGGGGGCGCAGGATACGCAGTATTTT.

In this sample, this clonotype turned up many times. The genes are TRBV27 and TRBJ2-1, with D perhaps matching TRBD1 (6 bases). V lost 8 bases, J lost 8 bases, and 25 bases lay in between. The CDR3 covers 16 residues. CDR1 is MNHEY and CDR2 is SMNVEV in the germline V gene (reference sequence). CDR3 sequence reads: CASSKRRGWSFDEQFF. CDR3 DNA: TGTGCCAGCTCCAAAAGAAGGGGGTGGTCGTTCGATGAGCAGTTCTTC.

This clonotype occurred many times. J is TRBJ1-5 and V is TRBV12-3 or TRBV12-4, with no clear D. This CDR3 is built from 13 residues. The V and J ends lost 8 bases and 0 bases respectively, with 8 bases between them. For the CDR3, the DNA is TGTGCCAGCCTAAGGGATAGCAATCAGCCCCAGCATTTT. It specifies CASLRDSNQPQHF.

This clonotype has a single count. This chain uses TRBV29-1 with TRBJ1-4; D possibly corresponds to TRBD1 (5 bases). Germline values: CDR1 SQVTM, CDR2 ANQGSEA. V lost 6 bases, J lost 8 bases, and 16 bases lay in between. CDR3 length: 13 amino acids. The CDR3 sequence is CSVVRDVGEKLFF. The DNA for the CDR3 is TGCAGCGTGGTTCGGGACGTAGGGGAAAAACTGTTTTTT.

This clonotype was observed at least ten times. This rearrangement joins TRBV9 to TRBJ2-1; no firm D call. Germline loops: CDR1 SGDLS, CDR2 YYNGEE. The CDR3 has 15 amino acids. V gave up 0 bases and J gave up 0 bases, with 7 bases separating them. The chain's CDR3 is CASSVAGPSYNEQFF. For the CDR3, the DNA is TGTGCCAGCAGCGTAGCTGGGCCCTCCTACAATGAGCAGTTCTTC. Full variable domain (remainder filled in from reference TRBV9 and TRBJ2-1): DSGVTQTPKHLITATGQRVTLRCSPRSGDLSVYWYQQSLDQGLQFLIQYYNGEERAKGNILERFSAQQFPDLHSELNLSSLELGDSALYFCASSVAGPSYNEQFFGPGTRLTVL.

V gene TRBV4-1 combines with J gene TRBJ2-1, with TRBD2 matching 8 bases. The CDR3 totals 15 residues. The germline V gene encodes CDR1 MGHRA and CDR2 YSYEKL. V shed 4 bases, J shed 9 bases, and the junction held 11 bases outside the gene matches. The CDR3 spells CASSPSGTSFGEQFF. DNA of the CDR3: TGCGCCAGCAGCCCATCCGGGACTAGTTTCGGTGAGCAGTTCTTC.

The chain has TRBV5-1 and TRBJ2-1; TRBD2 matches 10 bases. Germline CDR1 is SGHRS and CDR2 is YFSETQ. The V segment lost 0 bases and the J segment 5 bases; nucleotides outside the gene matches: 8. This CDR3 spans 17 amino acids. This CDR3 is CASSLASPSGRNNEQFF. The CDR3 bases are TGCGCCAGCAGCTTGGCCTCTCCTAGCGGGAGAAACAATGAGCAGTTCTTC.

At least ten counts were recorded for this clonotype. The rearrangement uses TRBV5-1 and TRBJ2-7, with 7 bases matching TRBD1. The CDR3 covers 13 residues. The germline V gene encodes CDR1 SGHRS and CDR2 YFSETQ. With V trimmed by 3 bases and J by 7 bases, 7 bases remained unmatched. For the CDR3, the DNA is TGCGCCAGCAGCTATGGGACAGCTGAGGAGCAGTACTTC. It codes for CASSYGTAEEQYF.

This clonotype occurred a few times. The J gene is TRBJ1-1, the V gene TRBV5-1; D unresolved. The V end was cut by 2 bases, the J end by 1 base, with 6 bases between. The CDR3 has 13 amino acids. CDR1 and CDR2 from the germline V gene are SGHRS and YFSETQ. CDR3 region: CASSFTSNTEAFF. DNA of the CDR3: TGCGCCAGCAGCTTTACCTCGAACACTGAAGCTTTCTTT.

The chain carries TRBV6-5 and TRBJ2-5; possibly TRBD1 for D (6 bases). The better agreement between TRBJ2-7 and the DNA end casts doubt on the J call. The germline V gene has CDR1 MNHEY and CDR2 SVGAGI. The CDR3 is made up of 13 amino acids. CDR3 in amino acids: CASSHRVGNEQYF. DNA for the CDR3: TGTGCCAGCAGCCACAGGGTCGGGAACGAGCAGTACTTC.

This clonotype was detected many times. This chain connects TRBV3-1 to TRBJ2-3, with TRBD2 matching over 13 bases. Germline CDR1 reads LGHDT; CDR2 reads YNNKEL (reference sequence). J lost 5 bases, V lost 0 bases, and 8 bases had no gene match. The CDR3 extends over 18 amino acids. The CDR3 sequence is CASSQDWRTSGGRDTQYF. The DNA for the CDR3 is TGTGCCAGCAGCCAAGATTGGCGGACTAGCGGGGGTAGAGATACGCAGTATTTT.

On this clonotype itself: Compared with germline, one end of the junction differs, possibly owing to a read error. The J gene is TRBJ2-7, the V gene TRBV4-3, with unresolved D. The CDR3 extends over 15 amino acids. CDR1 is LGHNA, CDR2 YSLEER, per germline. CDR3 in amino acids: CAGSQDLVGIYEQYF. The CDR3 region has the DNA TGCGCCGGCAGCCAAGATCTTGTAGGGATCTACGAGCAGTACTTC.

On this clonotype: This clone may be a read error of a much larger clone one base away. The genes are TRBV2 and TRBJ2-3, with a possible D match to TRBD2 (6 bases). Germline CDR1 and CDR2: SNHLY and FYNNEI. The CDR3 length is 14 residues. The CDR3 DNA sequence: TGTGCCAGCAGGGAGCGGGTGGGAGAAGATGCGCAGTATTTT. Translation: CASRERVGEDAQYF.